The T cell receptor beta chain under discussion was sequenced for a study of beta chain features in type 1 diabetes. Findings and limits, study-wide: Equally in patients and controls, shorter templates might have been favored by PCR. Naive, central memory and regulatory TCRB repertoires appeared more similar among patients than healthy donors. All four CD4+ subsets of Type 1 diabetes patients contained TCRB CDR3s that were moderately but significantly shorter. There was a possibility that cDNA sequencing over-represented cells with high TCR expression.

It was via CD45RO/CCR7/CD25/CD127/CD95/CD27 that CD4+ naive, central memory, regulatory and stem cell-like memory cells were sorted. The CDR3 covers 15 residues. V shed 6 bases and J 3 bases; nucleotides not matched to a gene: 7. Looked up from germline, CDR1 is SGHTA and CDR2 is FQGTGA. Of the isolated RNA, all was reverse transcribed, and so the sequenced material was expressed TCRB transcripts. The method was immunoSEQ multiplex PCR; TCRdb's version includes in-frame clones alone and lacks a portion of them. The sample gives more than 250,000 clones, around an eighth of which show up once; about 0.016% is in the top ten. Turning to this clone: The antigen is undetermined.

The rearrangement uses TRBV7-3 and TRBJ2-7, with 11 bases matching TRBD1. The origin of this receptor is a man aged 25 to 45 with type 1 diabetes. Sample: naive CD4+ T cells from blood. The CDR3 sequence is CASRGGQGAYYEQYF. CDR3 DNA sequence: TGTGCCAGCAGAGGAGGACAGGGGGCATACTACGAGCAGTACTTC. The full variable domain, with the rest looked up from reference TRBV7-3 and TRBJ2-7, is GAGVSQTPSNKVTEKGKYVELRCDPISGHTALYWYRQSLGQGPEFLIYFQGTGAADDSGLPNDRFFAVRPEGSVSTLKIQRTERGDSAVYLCASRGGQGAYYEQYFGPGTRLTVT.